These 20 T cell receptor beta chains originate from one sample sequenced in a study of T-cell memory formation after mild COVID-19 (dated by TCRdb to about 2021). The library was prepared using 5' RACE. The reads were generated on an Illumina NovaSeq 6000. TCRdb cleaned the public reads at Q25 with fastp, built clones with MiXCR and kept in-frame beta chains. Merged by CDR3 protein, the rows form single entries marked with the most common genes and DNA. In this sample the table shows 210,000 or so distinct CDR3 sequences, roughly 10% of which occur a single time. Under 3.5% of the sample is taken by the ten largest. Sequenced input: PBMCs or a T cell subset sorted from them (not recorded which). These receptors were collected from a man aged 18-30 years who had mild COVID-19 (a few samples of this study predate the infection). The sample titles of this study are shuffled in the database, so cell type and time point are left out; the donor was told from shared clones.

This clonotype was seen ten or more times. This chain links TRBV5-1 with TRBJ2-1, with 8 bases aligning to TRBD1. V was pared by 0 bases and J by 3 bases, with 5 bases of the junction left unmatched. Germline lookup yields CDR1 SGHRS and CDR2 YFSETQ. This CDR3 is built from 16 residues. CDR3 sequence (DNA): TGCGCCAGCAGCTTGGAAGGGACAGGCTACTACAATGAGCAGTTCTTC. Its translation: CASSLEGTGYYNEQFF.

The V call is TRBV12-3 or TRBV12-4, the J call TRBJ1-5; 7 bases align to TRBD1. The trim removed 6 bases at V and 4 bases at J, leaving 6 bases unmatched. There are 14 residues in the CDR3. The chain's CDR3 is CASSSTGTNQPQHF. The DNA for the CDR3 is TGTGCCAGCAGCTCGACAGGGACGAATCAGCCCCAGCATTTT.

This clonotype has ten or more counts. The chain uses TRBV4-3 and TRBJ2-4; D is undetermined. Trimming took 1 base from V and 8 from J, leaving 9 bases between them. The CDR3 spans 13 residues. Germline assignment: CDR1 LGHNA and CDR2 YSLEER. The CDR3 coding sequence is TGCGCCAGCAGCCAAGCGGGCGAAGACATTCAGTACTTC. Protein: CASSQAGEDIQYF.

The chain joins TRBV29-1 to TRBJ2-1, with 7 bases that match TRBD1. The CDR3 runs to 13 residues. Germline V gene sequence: CDR1 SQVTM, CDR2 ANQGSEA. V lost 6 bases to trimming and J lost 3 bases; unmatched junction nucleotides: 5. The DNA for the CDR3 is TGCAGCGTCTACCGGGACAGCTACAATGAGCAGTTCTTC. It encodes CSVYRDSYNEQFF.

V gene TRBV11-2 combines with J gene TRBJ2-3; 7 bases align to TRBD1. The CDR3 totals 16 residues. V shed 4 bases, J shed 2 bases, and the junction held 9 bases outside the gene matches. Germline CDR1 SGHAT, CDR2 FQNNGV. CDR3 residues: CASSYRTGVLTDTQYF. CDR3 in DNA: TGTGCCAGCAGCTACCGGACAGGAGTCCTCACAGATACGCAGTATTTT.

This clonotype has just a few counts. The chain joins TRBV5-1 to TRBJ2-5, with D unclear. V was shortened by 0 bases and J by 4 bases, with 13 bases between the two germline ends. Germline-derived CDR1 and CDR2 are SGHRS and YFSETQ. The CDR3 sequence is 15 residues long. This CDR3 is CASSLEQIGGETQYF. As DNA, the CDR3 is TGCGCCAGCAGCTTGGAACAGATTGGTGGAGAGACCCAGTACTTC.

The chain combines TRBV4-3 with TRBJ1-1, with D perhaps matching TRBD1 (6 bases). This CDR3 spans 13 amino acids. Trimming stripped 6 bases from V and 5 bases from J, with 13 bases between. Germline V CDR1 and CDR2: LGHNA, YSLEER. CDR3 sequence: CASRQQRGTEAFF. DNA of the CDR3: TGCGCCAGCAGACAACAGAGGGGGACTGAAGCTTTCTTT.

There are many counts of this clonotype. The rearrangement joins TRBV12-3 or TRBV12-4 to TRBJ1-2, with D possibly being TRBD1 (5 bases). Trimming pared 4 bases from V and 7 bases from J, leaving 7 bases between. CDR3 length: 11 residues. The CDR3 loop reads CASSSGSGYTF. The CDR3 DNA sequence: TGTGCCAGCAGTTCAGGGAGTGGCTACACCTTC.

The rearrangement links TRBV7-2 to TRBJ1-3; D perhaps matches TRBD1 (5 bases). Germline-derived CDR1 and CDR2 are SGHTA and FQGNSA. This CDR3 region has 15 residues. The germline V and J ends were trimmed by 5 bases and 5 bases, with 16 bases remaining between them. The DNA of the CDR3 is TGTGCCAGCAGCCCGAGGCAGGGAGGAAGAAACACCATATATTTT. Protein sequence: CASSPRQGGRNTIYF. Together with reference TRBV7-2 and TRBJ1-3, the CDR3 gives the full variable domain: GAGVSQSPSNKVTEKGKDVELRCDPISGHTALYWYRQSLGQGLEFLIYFQGNSAPDKSGLPSDRFSAERTGGSVSTLTIQRTQQEDSAVYLCASSPRQGGRNTIYFGEGSWLTVV.

CDR3 nucleotides: TGTGCCAGCAAGGGCGGGGGGTCCAGCTCCTACAATGAGCAGTTCTTC. Amino acids: CASKGGGSSSYNEQFF. The gene calls are TRBV27 and TRBJ2-1, with 8 bases that match TRBD2. Germline V gives CDR1 MNHEY, CDR2 SMNVEV (reference sequence). Unmatched junction bases numbered 8, after V lost 7 bases and J lost 0 bases. This CDR3 spans 16 amino acids.

CDR3 nucleotide sequence: TGTGCCAGCTCACCCTCGGGCCAGTCCTACGAGCAGTACGTC. Amino acid sequence: CASSPSGQSYEQYV. The chain uses TRBV18 and TRBJ2-7; D call uncertain. With 3 bases removed from V and 1 base from J, the gap between germline ends came to 10 bases. The CDR3 is made up of 14 amino acids. Germline CDR1 is KGHSH and CDR2 is LQKENI.

CDR3 residues: CASSPAGERGENNEQFF. The CDR3 nucleotides read TGTGCCAGCAGTCCGGCCGGCGAGCGGGGTGAAAACAATGAGCAGTTCTTC. The V call is TRBV6-5, the J call TRBJ2-1; TRBD2 aligns across 7 bases. The germline V gene encodes CDR1 MNHEY and CDR2 SVGAGI. The ends lost 5 bases at V and 5 bases at J; junction bases unmatched: 15. The CDR3 runs to 17 residues.

This clonotype was detected only a few times. The chain employs TRBV7-9 and TRBJ1-6; perhaps TRBD1 as D (5 bases). Germline V gives CDR1 SEHNR, CDR2 FQNEAQ (reference sequence). The CDR3 is 17 amino acids. V lost 5 bases, J lost 0 bases, and 14 bases lay in between. The chain's CDR3 is CASSRPMGTSYNSPLHF. CDR3 sequence (DNA): TGTGCCAGCAGCCGTCCGATGGGGACCTCCTATAATTCACCCCTCCACTTT.

The table lists this clonotype with many counts. The J gene is TRBJ1-1, the V gene TRBV4-1, with D uncertain. The CDR3 covers 15 residues. Trimming pared 1 base from V and 0 bases from J, leaving 9 bases between. Germline V CDR1 and CDR2: MGHRA, YSYEKL. The CDR3 coding sequence is TGCGCCAGCAGCCAAGTTGCACCTCTGAACACTGAAGCTTTCTTT. This encodes CASSQVAPLNTEAFF.

J is TRBJ2-3 and V is TRBV20-1; D possibly matches TRBD1 or TRBD2 (5 bases each). This CDR3 region has 13 residues. The germline V gene encodes CDR1 DFQATT and CDR2 SNEGSKA (reference sequence). The V end was cut by 5 bases, the J end by 7 bases, with 16 bases between. The DNA for the CDR3 is TGCAGTGCTGTCATATCCGGGACCAATACGCAGTATTTT. This gives the protein CSAVISGTNTQYF.

This clonotype was seen ten or more times. This rearrangement joins TRBV7-2 to TRBJ2-2; D is perhaps TRBD1 (5 bases). CDR3 length: 15 amino acids. Trimming removed 2 bases from V and 1 base from J, with 8 bases in between. The germline CDR1 and CDR2 sequences are SGHTA and FQGNSA. The CDR3 DNA sequence: TGTGCCAGCAGCTTAAGACAGATGAACACCGGGGAGCTGTTTTTT. Its protein is CASSLRQMNTGELFF.

This clonotype was picked up a small number of times. The rearrangement joins TRBV4-3 to TRBJ1-6; D not certain. Germline lookup yields CDR1 LGHNA and CDR2 YSLEER. The V gene lost 3 bases and the J gene lost 4 bases, with 10 bases spanning the gap. The CDR3 covers 15 residues. The CDR3 DNA reads TGCGCCAGCAGCCAGGGAGGACGGTATAATTCACCCCTCCACTTT. Encoded protein: CASSQGGRYNSPLHF.

The V and J genes are TRBV6-5 and TRBJ1-1; D remains ambiguous. The CDR3 consists of 13 residues. Looked up from germline, CDR1 is MNHEY and CDR2 is SVGAGI. Trimming pared 0 bases from V and 6 bases from J, leaving 8 bases between. The CDR3: CASSYSPRAEAFF. CDR3 sequence (DNA): TGTGCCAGCAGTTACTCGCCGAGGGCTGAAGCTTTCTTT.

The chain is built from TRBV5-6 and TRBJ2-7; tentative D call: TRBD2 (6 bases). This CDR3 is 16 amino acids long. The V and J ends lost 4 bases and 4 bases respectively, with 21 bases between them. The germline CDR1 and CDR2 sequences are SGHDT and YYEEEE. CDR3 amino acids: CASSPGPSEKRYEQYV. The CDR3 bases are TGTGCCAGCAGCCCGGGCCCTAGCGAGAAGAGATACGAGCAGTACGTC.

The sample holds a few counts of this clonotype. This chain uses TRBV19 with TRBJ2-3; TRBD1 matches at 9 bases. In germline, CDR1 is LNHDA, CDR2 SQIVND (reference sequence). Trimming removed 6 bases from V and 4 bases from J; junction bases left unmatched: 2. The CDR3 runs to 13 residues. CDR3 amino acids: CASRTGGADTQYF. DNA for the CDR3: TGTGCCAGTAGAACAGGGGGCGCAGATACGCAGTATTTT.